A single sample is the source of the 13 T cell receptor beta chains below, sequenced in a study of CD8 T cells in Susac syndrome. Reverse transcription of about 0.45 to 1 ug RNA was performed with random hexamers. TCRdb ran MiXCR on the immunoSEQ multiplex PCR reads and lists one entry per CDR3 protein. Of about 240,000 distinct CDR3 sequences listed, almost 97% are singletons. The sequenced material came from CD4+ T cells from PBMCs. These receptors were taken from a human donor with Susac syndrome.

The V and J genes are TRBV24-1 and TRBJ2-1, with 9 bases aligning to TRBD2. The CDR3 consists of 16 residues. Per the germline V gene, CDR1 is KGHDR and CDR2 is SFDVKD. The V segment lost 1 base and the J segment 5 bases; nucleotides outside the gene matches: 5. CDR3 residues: CATSDLYSGSNNEQFF. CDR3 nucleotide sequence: TGTGCCACCAGTGATTTATATAGCGGGAGTAACAATGAGCAGTTCTTC.

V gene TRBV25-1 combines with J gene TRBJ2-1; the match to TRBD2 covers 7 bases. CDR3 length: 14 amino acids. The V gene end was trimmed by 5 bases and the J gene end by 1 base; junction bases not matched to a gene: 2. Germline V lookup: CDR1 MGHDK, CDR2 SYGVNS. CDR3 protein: CASSPAGSYNEQFF. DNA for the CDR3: TGTGCCAGCAGTCCAGCGGGGTCCTACAATGAGCAGTTCTTC.

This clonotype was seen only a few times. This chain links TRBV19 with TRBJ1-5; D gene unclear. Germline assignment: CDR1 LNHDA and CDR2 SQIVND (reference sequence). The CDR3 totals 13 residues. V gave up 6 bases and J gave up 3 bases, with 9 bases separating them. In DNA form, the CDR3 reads TGTGCCAGTAGAGGCCAGAACAATCAGCCCCAGCATTTT. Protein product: CASRGQNNQPQHF.

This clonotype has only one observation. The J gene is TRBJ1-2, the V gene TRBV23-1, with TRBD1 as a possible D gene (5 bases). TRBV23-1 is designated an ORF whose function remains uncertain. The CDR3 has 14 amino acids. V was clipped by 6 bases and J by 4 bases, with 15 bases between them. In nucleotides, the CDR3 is TGCGCCAGCAGCACCCTCGGGGGGAGCTATGGCTACACCTTC. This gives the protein CASSTLGGSYGYTF.

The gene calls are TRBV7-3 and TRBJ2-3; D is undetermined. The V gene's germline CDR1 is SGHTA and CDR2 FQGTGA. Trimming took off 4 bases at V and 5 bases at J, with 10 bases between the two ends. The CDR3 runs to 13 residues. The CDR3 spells CASSSRVRDTQYF. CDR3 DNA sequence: TGTGCCAGCAGCTCCAGAGTCAGAGATACGCAGTATTTT. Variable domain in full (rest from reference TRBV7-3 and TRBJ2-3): GAGVSQTPSNKVTEKGKYVELRCDPISGHTALYWYRQSLGQGPEFLIYFQGTGAADDSGLPNDRFFAVRPEGSVSTLKIQRTERGDSAVYLCASSSRVRDTQYFGPGTRLTVL.

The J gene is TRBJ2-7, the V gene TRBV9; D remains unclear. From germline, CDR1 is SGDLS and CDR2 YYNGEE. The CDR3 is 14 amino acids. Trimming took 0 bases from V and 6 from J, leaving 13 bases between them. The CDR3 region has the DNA TGTGCCAGCAGCGTAGGCGGCTCGAGGACCGAGCAGTACTTC. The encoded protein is CASSVGGSRTEQYF.

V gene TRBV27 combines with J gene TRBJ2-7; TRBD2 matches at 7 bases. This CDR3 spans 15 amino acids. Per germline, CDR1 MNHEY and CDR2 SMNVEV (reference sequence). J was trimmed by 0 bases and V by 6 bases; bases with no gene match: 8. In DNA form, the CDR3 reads TGTGCCAGCAGGGAGCTAGCGGAGGGCTCCTACGAGCAGTACTTC. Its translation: CASRELAEGSYEQYF.

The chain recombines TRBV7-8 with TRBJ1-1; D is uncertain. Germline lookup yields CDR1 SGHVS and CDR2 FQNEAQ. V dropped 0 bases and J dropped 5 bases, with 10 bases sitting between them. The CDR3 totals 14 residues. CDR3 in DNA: TGTGCCAGCAGCTTAGCTTTCCGAGAGACTGAAGCTTTCTTT. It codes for CASSLAFRETEAFF.

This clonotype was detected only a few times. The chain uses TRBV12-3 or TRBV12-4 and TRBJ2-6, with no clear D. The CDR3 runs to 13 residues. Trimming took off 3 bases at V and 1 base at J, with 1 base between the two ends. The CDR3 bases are TGTGCCAGCAGTTTTTCTGGGGCCAACGTCCTGACTTTC. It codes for CASSFSGANVLTF.

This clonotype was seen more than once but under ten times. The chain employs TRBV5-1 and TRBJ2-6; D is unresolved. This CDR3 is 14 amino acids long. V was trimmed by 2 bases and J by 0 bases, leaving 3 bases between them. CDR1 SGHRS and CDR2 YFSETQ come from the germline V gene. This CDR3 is CASSFDSGANVLTF. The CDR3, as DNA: TGCGCCAGCAGCTTCGACTCTGGGGCCAACGTCCTGACTTTC.

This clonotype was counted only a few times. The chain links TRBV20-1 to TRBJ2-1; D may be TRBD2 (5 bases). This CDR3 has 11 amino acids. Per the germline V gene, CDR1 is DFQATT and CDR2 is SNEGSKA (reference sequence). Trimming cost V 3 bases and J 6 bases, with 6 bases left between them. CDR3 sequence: CSASRGNEQFF. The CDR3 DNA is TGCAGTGCTAGTCGGGGCAATGAGCAGTTCTTC.

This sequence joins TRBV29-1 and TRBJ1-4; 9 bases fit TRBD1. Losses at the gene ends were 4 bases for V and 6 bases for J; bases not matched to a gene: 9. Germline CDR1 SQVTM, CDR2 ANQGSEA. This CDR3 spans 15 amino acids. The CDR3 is CSVVVPTGGYEKLFF. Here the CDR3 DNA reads TGCAGCGTTGTAGTACCGACAGGGGGATATGAAAAACTGTTTTTT.

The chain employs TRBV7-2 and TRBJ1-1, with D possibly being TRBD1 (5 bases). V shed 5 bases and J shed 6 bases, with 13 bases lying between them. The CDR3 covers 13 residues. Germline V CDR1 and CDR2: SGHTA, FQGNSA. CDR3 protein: CASSRRWGAEAFF. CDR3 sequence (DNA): TGTGCCAGCAGCCGGAGGTGGGGGGCTGAAGCTTTCTTT.